The clone carrying this T cell receptor beta chain has a count of ten or more. No antigen is known for it. This record belongs to a study of T-cell memory formation after mild COVID-19. J lost 6 bases, V lost 2 bases, and 1 base had no gene match. The germline V gene encodes CDR1 MRHNA and CDR2 SNTAGT. This CDR3 region has 15 residues. Study-level points and caveats: Clones that got smaller from day 15 to 85 had even CD4/CD8, while clones growing later tipped toward CD4+. Contracting CD4+ clones were located mainly in CM and EM, and CD8+ clones in EMRA.

5'RACE primed at constant segments yielded TCR alpha and TCR beta cDNA libraries bearing sample barcodes and UMIs. TCRdb used MiXCR to reprocess the 5' RACE reads, holding one entry per CDR3 protein. The data hold fewer than 40,000 distinct CDR3 sequences, with around 10% observed a single time. The source of this sequence is a man aged 18-30 years who had mild COVID-19 (a few samples of this study predate the infection). Cell type and time point are not known. Sequencing was done on a sample of PBMCs or a T cell subset sorted from them (not recorded which). V gene TRBV6-4 combines with J gene TRBJ2-1, with 13 positions matching TRBD2. In DNA, the CDR3 is TGTGCCAGCAGTGACACTAGCGGGGGGGCCAATGAGCAGTTCTTC. Its protein product is CASSDTSGGANEQFF.